This TCR beta chain was identified during a study of T cell repertoires in cytomegalovirus infection (dated 2019 in TCRdb). Background for the entire study: Recently identified HLA-C-restricted CMV epitopes, whose presentation resists viral immunomodulation, were targeted by peptide stimulations together with well-studied HLA-B-restricted epitopes. Donor HLA type was relevant to the analysis, as public TCR beta signatures indicated carriage of CMV infection together with the matching HLA type.

V is cut by 5 bases and J by 0 bases, and the space between the germline ends is 11 bases. CDR3 length: 15 amino acids, cysteine to phenylalanine. The entry retains the CDR3 DNA only, 45 bases that are in frame from base 1. The germline V gene yields SGHVS for CDR1 and FNYEAQ for CDR2. Broader findings and caveats from the paper: Carriers of CMV infection plus the relevant HLA type were discriminated by the cumulative frequency of public TCR beta family members in the study cohort and in an independent roughly 320-donor cohort. The ex vivo response was dominated by HLA-C-restricted CMV-specific TCR beta clonotypes, which also provided the single most frequent clonotype in two of eight donors.

The listed sequencing device is Illumina HiSeq 1500. Through fastp at Q25 and MiXCR, TCRdb rebuilt clones from the public reads, retaining in-frame beta chains. Here each entry gathers all rows of one CDR3 protein and keeps the most common genes and DNA. The sample contains approximately 120,000 distinct CDR3 sequences, 25% to 35% of them found a single time. The ten largest clones capture around 80% of the sample. Comment on this clonotype: It lacks a known antigen. Base qualities are missing; no much larger clone stands one base away.

What this sample's treatment or condition label stands for: in vitro stimulation with specific CMV peptide epitopes to enrich CMV-specific T cells. The V gene is TRBV7-6 and the J gene is TRBJ2-4; perhaps TRBD2 is the D gene, with 6 bases matching. Sample: CD8+ T cells from cultured PBMCs, taken from culture after CMV antigen stimulation. This TCR derives from a human donor in good health (CMV status not recorded). Some clones in this sample may be carry-over from other donors' samples. The sequenced DNA: TGTGCCAGCAGCCCGGGAGTGCTAGCCAAAAACATTCAGTACTTC. This yields the protein CASSPGVLAKNIQYF.